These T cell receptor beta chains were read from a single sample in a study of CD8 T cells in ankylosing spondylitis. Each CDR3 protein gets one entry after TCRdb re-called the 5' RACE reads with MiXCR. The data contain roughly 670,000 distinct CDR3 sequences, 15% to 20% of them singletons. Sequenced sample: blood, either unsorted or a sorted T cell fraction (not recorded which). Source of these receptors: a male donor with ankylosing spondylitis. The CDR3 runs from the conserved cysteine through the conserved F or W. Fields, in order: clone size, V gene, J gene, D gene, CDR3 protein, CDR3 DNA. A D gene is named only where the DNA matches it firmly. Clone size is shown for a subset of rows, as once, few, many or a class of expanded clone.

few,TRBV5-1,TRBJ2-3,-,CASNEGPRDTQYF,TGCGCCAGCAACGAGGGGCCCAGAGATACGCAGTATTTT
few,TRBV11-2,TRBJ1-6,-,CASSPRTESDSPLHF,TGTGCCAGCAGCCCGAGGACAGAGAGCGATTCACCCCTCCACTTT
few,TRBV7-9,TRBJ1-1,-,CASSLFGTGSGDTEAFF,TGTGCCAGCAGCTTATTTGGTACAGGGTCGGGGGACACTGAAGCTTTCTTT
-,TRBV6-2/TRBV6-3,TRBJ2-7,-,CASSYSARAGGEQYF,TGTGCCAGCAGTTACTCTGCCCGGGCCGGGGGCGAGCAGTACTTC
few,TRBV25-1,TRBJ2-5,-,CASSATTGTFQETQYF,TGTGCCAGCAGTGCGACGACAGGGACTTTCCAAGAGACCCAGTACTTC
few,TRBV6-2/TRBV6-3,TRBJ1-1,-,CASSYTGAYTEAFF,TGTGCCAGCAGTTATACGGGGGCGTACACTGAAGCTTTCTTT
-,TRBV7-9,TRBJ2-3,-,CASSLSSLSTDTQYF,TGTGCCAGCAGCTTAAGCTCTCTGAGCACAGATACGCAGTATTTT
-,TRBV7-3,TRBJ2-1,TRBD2,CASSLRPSGSPAEQFF,TGTGCCAGCAGCTTAAGGCCTAGCGGGAGTCCGGCTGAGCAGTTCTTC
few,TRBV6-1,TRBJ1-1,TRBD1,CASSAQGAGTEAFF,TGTGCCAGCAGTGCACAGGGGGCAGGGACTGAAGCTTTCTTT
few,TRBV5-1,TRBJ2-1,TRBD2,CASSFSGGGYNEQFF,TGCGCCAGCAGCTTTAGCGGGGGGGGATACAATGAGCAGTTCTTC
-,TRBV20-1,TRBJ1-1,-,CSARGHRDMNTEAFF,TGCAGTGCTAGAGGGCACAGGGACATGAACACTGAAGCTTTCTTT
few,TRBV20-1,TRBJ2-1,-,CSAVGTNSYNEQFF,TGCAGTGCAGTCGGGACAAACTCCTACAATGAGCAGTTCTTC
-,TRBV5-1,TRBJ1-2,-,CASSLDRETNYGYTF,TGCGCCAGCAGCCTAGACAGAGAAACTAACTATGGCTACACCTTC
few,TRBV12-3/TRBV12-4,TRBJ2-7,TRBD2,CASRASGSGGEQYF,TGTGCCAGCAGAGCTAGCGGGAGTGGCGGCGAGCAGTACTTC
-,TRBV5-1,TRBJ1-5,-,CASSPAGAGQPQHF,TGCGCCAGCAGCCCCGCGGGGGCGGGTCAGCCCCAGCATTTT
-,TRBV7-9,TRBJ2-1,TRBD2,CASTRVGLAGDEQFF,TGTGCCAGCACAAGAGTGGGACTAGCGGGAGATGAGCAGTTCTTC
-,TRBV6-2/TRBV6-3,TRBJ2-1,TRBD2,CASSETSGRYNEQFF,TGTGCCAGCAGCGAAACTAGCGGGAGGTACAATGAGCAGTTCTTC
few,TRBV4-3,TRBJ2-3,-,CASSQDTVDTQYF,TGCGCCAGCAGCCAAGATACGGTAGATACGCAGTATTTT
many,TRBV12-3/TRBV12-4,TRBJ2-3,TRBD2,CASSRQAGGPDTQYF,TGTGCCAGCAGCCGACAAGCGGGAGGTCCAGATACGCAGTATTTT
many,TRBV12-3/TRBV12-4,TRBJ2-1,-,CASSFEGSYNEQFF,TGTGCCAGCAGTTTCGAGGGTTCCTACAATGAGCAGTTCTTC
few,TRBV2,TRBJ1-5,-,CASKPGTSGNQPQHF,TGTGCCAGCAAACCCGGGACCTCGGGGAATCAGCCCCAGCATTTT
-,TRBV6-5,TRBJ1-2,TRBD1,CASSYSGGGAGGYTF,TGTGCCAGCAGTTACTCCGGAGGGGGCGCGGGAGGCTACACCTTC
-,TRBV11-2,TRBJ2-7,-,CASSRGQLNRYEQYF,TGTGCCAGCAGCCGGGGACAACTTAATCGCTACGAGCAGTACTTC
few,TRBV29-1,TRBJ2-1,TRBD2,CSVVSGGGNEQFF,TGCAGCGTTGTAAGCGGGGGGGGCAATGAGCAGTTCTTC
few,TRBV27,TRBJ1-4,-,CASSREFSEKLFF,TGTGCCAGCAGTCGGGAGTTTAGCGAAAAACTGTTTTTT
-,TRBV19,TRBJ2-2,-,CASSILGVNTGELFF,TGTGCCAGTAGTATTCTGGGGGTGAACACCGGGGAGCTGTTTTTT
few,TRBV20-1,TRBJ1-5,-,CSASEGAKPQHF,TGCAGTGCTAGCGAGGGTGCAAAGCCCCAGCATTTT
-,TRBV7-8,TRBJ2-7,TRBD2,CASSLLAGSHGEQYF,TGTGCCAGCAGCTTACTAGCGGGGTCTCATGGCGAGCAGTACTTC
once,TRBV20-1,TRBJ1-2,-,CSAMNYRVEYGYTF,TGCAGTGCTATGAATTACAGGGTGGAGTATGGCTACACCTTC
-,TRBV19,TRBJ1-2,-,CASAVGEFYGYTF,TGTGCCAGTGCCGTGGGGGAATTCTATGGCTACACCTTC
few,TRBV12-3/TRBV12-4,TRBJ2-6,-,CASRTLGLEANVLTF,TGTGCCAGCAGGACCCTGGGGTTGGAGGCCAACGTCCTGACTTTC
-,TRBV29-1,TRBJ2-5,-,CSVEFLSLRTQYF,TGCAGCGTTGAATTCTTGTCCCTTCGGACCCAGTACTTC
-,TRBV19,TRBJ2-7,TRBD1,CASSILHGTGDYEQYF,TGTGCCAGTAGTATCCTGCACGGGACAGGGGACTACGAGCAGTACTTC
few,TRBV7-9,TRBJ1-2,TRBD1,CASSHRDRAYGYTF,TGTGCCAGCAGCCACCGGGACAGGGCCTATGGCTACACCTTC
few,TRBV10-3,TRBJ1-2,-,CAISESLAGSNYGYTF,TGTGCCATCAGTGAGTCGCTCGCCGGGTCTAACTATGGCTACACCTTC
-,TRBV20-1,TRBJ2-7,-,CSARDKQGFYEQYF,TGCAGTGCTAGAGATAAGCAGGGATTCTACGAGCAGTACTTC
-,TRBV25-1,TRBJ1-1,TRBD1,CASSAPQGKNTEAFF,TGTGCCAGCAGTGCTCCACAGGGGAAGAACACTGAAGCTTTCTTT
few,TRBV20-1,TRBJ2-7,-,CSARLVGEQYF,TGCAGTGCTAGACTAGTCGGCGAGCAGTACTTC
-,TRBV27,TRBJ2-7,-,CASSPSRGSYEQYF,TGTGCCAGCAGTCCAAGCCGGGGTTCCTACGAGCAGTACTTC
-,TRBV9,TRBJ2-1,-,CASSHLGSGTYNEQFF,TGTGCCAGCAGCCATCTCGGGTCGGGGACCTACAATGAGCAGTTCTTC
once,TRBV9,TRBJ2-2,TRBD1,CASSTGGLTGELFF,TGTGCCAGCAGCACAGGGGGCCTCACCGGGGAGCTGTTTTTT
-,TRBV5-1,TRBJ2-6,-,CASSPYKLQANVLTF,TGCGCCAGCAGCCCCTACAAATTACAAGCCAACGTCCTGACTTTC
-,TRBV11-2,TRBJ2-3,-,CASSYGEEDTQYF,TGTGCCAGCAGCTACGGAGAGGAAGATACGCAGTATTTT
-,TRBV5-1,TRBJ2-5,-,CASSWTPTRQETQYF,TGCGCCAGCAGCTGGACTCCAACGAGGCAAGAGACCCAGTACTTC
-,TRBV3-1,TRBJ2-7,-,CASSQEGRRDF,TGTGCCAGCAGCCAAGAGGGTCGTCGAGACTTC
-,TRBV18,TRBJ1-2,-,CASSNDNYGYTF,TGTGCCAGCTCGAACGACAACTATGGCTACACCTTC
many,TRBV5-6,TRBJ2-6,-,CASSLVIRGRGANVLTF,TGTGCCAGCAGCTTGGTAATTAGGGGCCGTGGGGCCAACGTCCTGACTTTC
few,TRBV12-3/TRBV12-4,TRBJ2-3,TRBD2,CASRGLAEGGDTQYF,TGTGCCAGCCGCGGACTAGCGGAGGGGGGAGATACGCAGTATTTT
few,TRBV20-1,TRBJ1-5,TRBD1,CSASGQGVRSQPQHF,TGCAGTGCTAGCGGCCAGGGGGTGAGGAGTCAGCCCCAGCATTTT
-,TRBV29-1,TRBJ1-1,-,CSVDMGRGWTEAFF,TGCAGCGTTGATATGGGGCGGGGGTGGACTGAAGCTTTCTTT
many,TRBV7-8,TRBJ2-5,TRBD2,CASSFQGGGETQYF,TGTGCCAGCAGCTTCCAGGGCGGGGGGGAGACCCAGTACTTC
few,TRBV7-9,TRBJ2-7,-,CASQSTRGRPSYEQYF,TGTGCCAGCCAATCCACGCGGGGGCGGCCATCCTACGAGCAGTACTTC
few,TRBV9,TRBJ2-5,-,CASSVEGFQETQYF,TGTGCCAGCAGCGTAGAGGGTTTCCAAGAGACCCAGTACTTC
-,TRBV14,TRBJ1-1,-,CASSPWATEAFF,TGTGCCAGCAGCCCCTGGGCCACTGAAGCTTTCTTT
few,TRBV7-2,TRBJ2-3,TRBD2,CASSLVGGESTDTQYF,TGTGCCAGCAGCTTAGTCGGGGGGGAGAGCACAGATACGCAGTATTTT
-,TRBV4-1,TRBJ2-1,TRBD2,CASSQSRTSGYNEQFF,TGCGCCAGCAGCCAGTCCCGGACTAGCGGGTACAATGAGCAGTTCTTC
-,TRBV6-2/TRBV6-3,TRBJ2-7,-,CASSPRTVRDEQYF,TGTGCCAGCAGTCCCCGGACGGTTCGGGACGAGCAGTACTTC